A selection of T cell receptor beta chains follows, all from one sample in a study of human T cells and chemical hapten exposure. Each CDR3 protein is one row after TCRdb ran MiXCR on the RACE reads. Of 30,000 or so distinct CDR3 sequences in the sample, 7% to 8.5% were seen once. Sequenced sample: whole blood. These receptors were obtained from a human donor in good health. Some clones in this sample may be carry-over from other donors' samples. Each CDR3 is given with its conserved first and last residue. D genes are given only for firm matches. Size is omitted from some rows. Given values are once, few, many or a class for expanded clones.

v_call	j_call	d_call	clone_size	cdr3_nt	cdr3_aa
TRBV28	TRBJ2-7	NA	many	TGTGCCAGCAGTTTATACCAGGGGAGGGACGAGCAGTACTTC	CASSLYQGRDEQYF
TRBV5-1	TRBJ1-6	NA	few	TGCGCCAGCAGCTTGGAGGCAGGGATTAATTCACCCCTCCACTTT	CASSLEAGINSPLHF
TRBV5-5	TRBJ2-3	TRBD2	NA	TGTGCCAGCAGCTGGAGCGGGGGGGCCAGGGATACGCAGTATTTT	CASSWSGGARDTQYF
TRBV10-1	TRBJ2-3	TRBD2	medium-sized	TGCGCCAGCAGTGACGGGGGGGCCGGTACAGATACGCAGTATTTT	CASSDGGAGTDTQYF
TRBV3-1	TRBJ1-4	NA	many	TGTGCCAGCAGCCCAGAGGGGGATCGGAAACTGTTTTTT	CASSPEGDRKLFF
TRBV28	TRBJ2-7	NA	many	TGTGCCAGCAGTTTTTCATTGGCGGCCCTAACCTACGAGCAGTACTTC	CASSFSLAALTYEQYF
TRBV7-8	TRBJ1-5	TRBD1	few	TGTGCCAGCAGCCCGACGGACAGGGGGCGTCAGCCCCAGCATTTT	CASSPTDRGRQPQHF
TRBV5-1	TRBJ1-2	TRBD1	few	TGCGCCAGCAGCTTGGGACAGGGTAATGGGGGCTACACCTTC	CASSLGQGNGGYTF
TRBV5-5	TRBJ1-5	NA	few	TGTGCCAGCAGCCCCAGCGGGAGTCAGACTCAGCCCCAGCATTTT	CASSPSGSQTQPQHF
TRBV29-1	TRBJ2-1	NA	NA	TGCAGCGTTGTCCGGGGCCAGGGGCTTCTCGACAATGAGCAGTTCTTC	CSVVRGQGLLDNEQFF